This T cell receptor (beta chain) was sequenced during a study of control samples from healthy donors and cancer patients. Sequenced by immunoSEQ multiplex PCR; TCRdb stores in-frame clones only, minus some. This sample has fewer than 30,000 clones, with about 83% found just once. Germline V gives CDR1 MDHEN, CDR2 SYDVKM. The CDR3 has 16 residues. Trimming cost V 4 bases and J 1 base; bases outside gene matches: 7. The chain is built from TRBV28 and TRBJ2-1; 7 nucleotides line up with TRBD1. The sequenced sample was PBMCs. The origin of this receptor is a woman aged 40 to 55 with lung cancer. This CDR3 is CASSYRQGYSYNEQFF. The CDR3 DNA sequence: TGTGCCAGCAGTTACCGACAGGGATATTCCTACAATGAGCAGTTCTTC.